Each of the 32 T cell receptor beta chains below was sequenced from the same sample in a study of tumor-infiltrating lymphocytes in oesophageal squamous cell carcinoma. One entry per CDR3 protein, called by TCRdb with MiXCR from the PCR reads. The sample yields approximately 19,000 distinct CDR3 sequences, less than 50% seen once. Sequenced sample: normal esophageal tissue next to the tumor. The receptors were sampled from a female donor with esophageal squamous cell carcinoma.

The chain uses TRBV6-6 and TRBJ2-3; 12 bases map to TRBD2. CDR1 is MNHNY, CDR2 SVGAGI, per germline (reference sequence). The ends lost 5 bases at V and 1 base at J; junction bases unmatched: 4. CDR3 length: 16 residues. CDR3 in DNA: TGTGCCAGCAGTCCCCGACTAGCGGGAGGCACAGATACGCAGTATTTT. The encoded protein is CASSPRLAGGTDTQYF.

The count of this clonotype is one. The rearrangement links TRBV7-3 to TRBJ2-1, with a tentative D call TRBD2 (7 bases). Germline V gene lookup returns CDR1 SGHTA and CDR2 FQGTGA. There are 16 residues in the CDR3. V was cut by 1 base and J by 6 bases, with 16 bases left in between. CDR3 nucleotide sequence: TGTGCCAGCAGCTTAAATGGGGGGGCCTCGGCCAATGAGCAGTTCTTC. This sequence encodes CASSLNGGASANEQFF.

The rearrangement uses TRBV7-3 and TRBJ2-1, with D perhaps matching TRBD2 (5 bases). Germline V gene lookup returns CDR1 SGHTA and CDR2 FQGTGA. Trimming pared 5 bases from V and 9 bases from J, leaving 17 bases between. This CDR3 is 14 amino acids long. The CDR3: CASSELGEVGEQFF. In DNA form, the CDR3 reads TGTGCCAGCAGCGAACTAGGCGAGGTGGGTGAGCAGTTCTTC.

By its share, this clonotype is medium-sized (0.01 to 0.1%). The V gene is TRBV24-1, the J gene TRBJ2-1; D is uncertain. The CDR3 has 16 amino acids. V gave up 3 bases and J gave up 3 bases, with 14 bases separating them. Germline CDR1 and CDR2: KGHDR and SFDVKD. The CDR3: CATSDASGDNYNEQFF. CDR3 nucleotides: TGTGCCACCAGTGATGCGTCTGGAGACAACTACAATGAGCAGTTCTTC.

As DNA, the CDR3 is TGTGCCAGCAGTGAAACAGACTACAATGAGCAGTTCTTC. Residues: CASSETDYNEQFF. The rearrangement joins TRBV2 to TRBJ2-1; D remains ambiguous. Germline V gene data show CDR1 as SNHLY and CDR2 as FYNNEI. The ends were cut back, 2 bases at V and 3 bases at J, with 5 bases in the middle. This CDR3 is built from 13 residues.

This clonotype was counted only a few times. The rearrangement links TRBV7-9 to TRBJ2-5, with 8 nucleotides matching TRBD1. Germline CDR1 is SEHNR and CDR2 is FQNEAQ (reference sequence). With 5 bases clipped from V and 5 bases from J, the junction kept 10 bases outside the gene matches. This CDR3 region has 15 residues. CDR3 sequence reads: CASSKTQGAGETQYF. The CDR3 DNA sequence: TGTGCCAGCAGCAAGACCCAGGGGGCTGGGGAGACCCAGTACTTC.

V gene TRBV5-1 combines with J gene TRBJ2-1; a weak D match, TRBD2 (6 bases). This CDR3 is 15 amino acids long. Germline lookup yields CDR1 SGHRS and CDR2 YFSETQ. Trimming removed 4 bases at V and 12 bases at J, with 23 bases between. The CDR3 protein is CASSVASVSTDTQFF. In DNA form, the CDR3 reads TGCGCCAGCAGCGTGGCTAGCGTGTCCACAGATACGCAGTTCTTC. The full variable domain, its missing parts supplied by reference TRBV5-1 and TRBJ2-1, is KAGVTQTPRYLIKTRGQQVTLSCSPISGHRSVSWYQQTPGQGLQFLFEYFSETQRNKGNFPGRFSGRQFSNSRSEMNVSTLELGDSALYLCASSVASVSTDTQFFGPGTRLTVL.

The chain carries TRBV6-7 and TRBJ1-3, with D unclear. TRBV6-7 is classed as an ORF, of uncertain function. The V end was cut by 5 bases, the J end by 0 bases, with 11 bases between. This CDR3 spans 15 amino acids. The CDR3 DNA sequence: TGTGCCAGCAGTCAACAGCGAAGCTCTGGAAACACCATATATTTT. Residues: CASSQQRSSGNTIYF.

Remarks on this clonotype: Relative to the germline gene, one junction end is altered; a read error may explain this. This rearrangement joins TRBV7-9 to TRBJ2-3, with TRBD1 as a possible D gene (6 bases). The DNA end favors TRBJ2-7, so the J call may be wrong. Germline V gene data show CDR1 as SEHNR and CDR2 as FQNEAQ (reference sequence). The CDR3 covers 14 residues. CDR3 DNA sequence: TGTGCTAGCAGCTTAGAGGGGGACCCCTACGAGCAGTACTTC. Its protein is CASSLEGDPYEQYF.

This clonotype came up a few times. Given the absence of the conserved phenylalanine or tryptophan at the CDR3 end, a read error is likely. No DNA is shown, since the ends of the CDR3 on it are uncertain; the CDR3 is the one TCRdb lists. The rearrangement uses TRBV27 and TRBJ2-5; the table names TRBD1, a call not compared with the DNA. The CDR3 has 16 residues if both end residues are counted. The V gene's germline CDR1 is MNHEY and CDR2 SMNVEV (reference sequence). The CDR3 region is CASRLGQGGIGYTFGS.

This clonotype showed up just a few times. This sequence joins TRBV24-1 and TRBJ2-3; D possibly corresponds to TRBD1 (6 bases). Trimming took 5 bases from V and 2 from J, leaving 13 bases between them. This CDR3 has 15 residues. Looked up from germline, CDR1 is KGHDR and CDR2 is SFDVKD. The CDR3 region is CATSAPQGHTDTQYF. DNA for the CDR3: TGTGCCACCAGTGCCCCCCAGGGGCACACAGATACGCAGTATTTT.

The chain links TRBV6-1 to TRBJ2-3; D tentatively reads TRBD1 or TRBD2 (5 bases each). CDR1 MNHNS and CDR2 SASEGT come from the germline V gene. Deletions cut 6 bases from V and 14 bases from J, with 21 bases between. This CDR3 comprises 13 residues. The DNA for the CDR3 is TGTGCCAGCAGAGTGTCAGGGACCGGGGAGCTGTATTTT. This codes for CASRVSGTGELYF.

In the case of this clonotype: Germline is not matched at one junction end, which may reflect a read error. CDR3 bases: TGTGCCCAGGAGGCCTCTGGGGCCGACGTCCTGACTTTC. It codes for CAQEASGADVLTF. V and J are TRBV7-9 and TRBJ2-6; D is tentatively TRBD1 or TRBD2 (5 bases each). Germline V gene data show CDR1 as SEHNR and CDR2 as FQNEAQ (reference sequence). This CDR3 spans 13 amino acids.

J is TRBJ2-5 and V is TRBV12-3 or TRBV12-4, with 8 bases identical to TRBD1. The end of the DNA fits TRBJ2-7 better, so the J call may be wrong. This CDR3 has 14 residues. CDR3 DNA: TGTGCCAGCAGTCACTGGGACAGGACCTACGAGCAGTACTTC. Amino acids: CASSHWDRTYEQYF.

This clonotype was counted between two and nine times. The chain couples TRBV7-6 to TRBJ2-7; 8 bases map to TRBD1. CDR1 is SGHVS and CDR2 is FNYEAQ in the germline V gene. This CDR3 has 16 amino acids. V gave up 5 bases and J gave up 0 bases; unmatched junction bases: 9. CDR3 sequence reads: CASSRDRGLASYEQYF. As DNA, the CDR3 is TGTGCCAGCAGCCGTGACAGGGGCTTAGCCTCCTACGAGCAGTACTTC.

This sequence joins TRBV10-3 and TRBJ2-3; 12 bases line up with TRBD2. Per germline, CDR1 ENHRY and CDR2 SYGVKD. This CDR3 spans 14 amino acids. The V and J ends lost 8 bases and 3 bases, in that order; junction bases with no gene match: 3. The DNA for the CDR3 is TGTGCCATCCGACTAGCGGGAGAGACAGATACGCAGTATTTT. This sequence encodes CAIRLAGETDTQYF.

This clonotype was counted once. V usage is TRBV10-3 and J usage is TRBJ2-2, with D possibly matching TRBD2 (6 bases). Germline assignment: CDR1 ENHRY and CDR2 SYGVKD. V was clipped by 10 bases and J by 5 bases, with 14 bases between them. The length of the CDR3 is 13 residues. CDR3 residues: CATRDRLTGELFF. CDR3 nucleotides: TGTGCCACGCGGGACCGACTAACCGGGGAGCTGTTTTTT.

The V gene is TRBV7-2, the J gene TRBJ2-1; D may be TRBD1 or TRBD2 (5 bases each). V was trimmed by 5 bases and J by 9 bases, leaving 11 bases between them. The CDR3 has 12 residues. The germline V gene has CDR1 SGHTA and CDR2 FQGNSA. In DNA form, the CDR3 reads TGTGCCAGCAGCCCAGCGAGGGGTGAGCAGTTCTTC. Its protein is CASSPARGEQFF. The full variable domain, completed using reference TRBV7-2 and TRBJ2-1, is GAGVSQSPSNKVTEKGKDVELRCDPISGHTALYWYRQSLGQGLEFLIYFQGNSAPDKSGLPSDRFSAERTGGSVSTLTIQRTQQEDSAVYLCASSPARGEQFFGPGTRLTVL.

This clonotype appeared many times. No conserved phenylalanine or tryptophan is present at the end of the CDR3, so a read error is the likely explanation. No DNA is shown, since the ends of the CDR3 on it are uncertain; the CDR3 is the one TCRdb lists. This rearrangement joins TRBV28 to TRBJ1-2; the table's D call of TRBD1 was not tested on the DNA. Germline lookup yields CDR1 MDHEN and CDR2 SYDVKM. 8 amino acids form the CDR3, both terminal residues included. CDR3 protein: CASNTVGG.

This clonotype was seen ten or more times. The V call is TRBV6-1, the J call TRBJ2-7; D uncertain. The better agreement between TRBJ2-5 and the DNA end casts doubt on the J call. CDR3 length: 13 amino acids. Per germline, CDR1 MNHNS and CDR2 SASEGT. CDR3 DNA: TGTGCCAGCAGTGCACAAATGACGGAGACCCAGTACTTC. This encodes CASSAQMTETQYF.

This clonotype ranks as medium-sized. This rearrangement joins TRBV7-2 to TRBJ2-1; D call uncertain. In germline, CDR1 is SGHTA, CDR2 FQGNSA. Trimming removed 3 bases at V and 5 bases at J, with 5 bases between. The CDR3 contains 12 residues. The DNA for the CDR3 is TGTGCCAGCAGCTTCACTGACAATGAGCAGTTCTTC. Protein product: CASSFTDNEQFF.

This clonotype is classed as medium-sized. The V gene is TRBV10-1, the J gene TRBJ2-1; D gene ambiguous. The germline gives CDR1 WNHNN, CDR2 SYGVQD (reference sequence). The CDR3 sequence is 11 residues long. V was shortened by 4 bases and J by 5 bases, with 3 bases between the two germline ends. CDR3 region: CASSANNEQFF. CDR3 DNA sequence: TGCGCCAGCAGTGCAAACAATGAGCAGTTCTTC.

The V call is TRBV6-1, the J call TRBJ2-1; TRBD2 agrees at 11 bases. The J segment lost 5 bases and the V segment lost 8 bases, leaving 5 bases of the junction unmatched. The CDR3 is made up of 14 amino acids. Per the germline V gene, CDR1 is MNHNS and CDR2 is SASEGT. The DNA for the CDR3 is TGTGCCAGCCTACCTAGCGGGGGGAACAATGAGCAGTTCTTC. Its protein product is CASLPSGGNNEQFF.

The chain recombines TRBV7-9 with TRBJ2-5; TRBD2 matches at 14 bases. There are 16 residues in the CDR3. Germline values: CDR1 SEHNR, CDR2 FQNEAQ (reference sequence). V dropped 5 bases and J dropped 11; count of bases not matched to a gene: 13. The CDR3 spells CASSPRTSGRNVEQYF. CDR3 sequence (DNA): TGTGCCAGCAGCCCGCGGACTAGCGGGAGGAATGTTGAGCAGTACTTC.

This clonotype was recorded a few times. The conserved final phenylalanine or tryptophan is absent from the CDR3, which likely points to a read error. It is unclear where the CDR3 begins or ends on the DNA, so no DNA is shown, and the CDR3 is as TCRdb lists it. The V gene is TRBV7-8, the J gene TRBJ2-6; the D call in the table, TRBD1, was not verified against the DNA. Germline V lookup: CDR1 SGHVS, CDR2 FQNEAQ. The CDR3 comprises 17 residues, both ends counted. CDR3 sequence reads: CASSSQGWVRETQYFGN.

This clonotype was detected a few times. A read error may be the cause here, since a much bigger clone is one base away. This chain links TRBV10-3 with TRBJ2-7; D is unresolved. V gave up 3 bases and J gave up 7 bases, with 19 bases separating them. The CDR3 runs 15 residues. The V gene's germline CDR1 is ENHRY and CDR2 SYGVKD. Here the CDR3 DNA reads TGTGCCATCAGTGAATCGGGCGACTCCTACAATGAGCAGTACTTC. As protein: CAISESGDSYNEQYF.

The sample holds a few counts of this clonotype. The chain uses TRBV7-6 and TRBJ2-5, with 7 bases aligning to TRBD2. The DNA matches TRBJ2-1 better at its end, which makes the J call doubtful. Germline CDR1 SGHVS, CDR2 FNYEAQ. This CDR3 contains 16 residues. CDR3 coding DNA: TGTGCCAGCAGCGCGACCGGGGCGGGAGTTGGCGATGAGCAGTTCTTC. Translating gives CASSATGAGVGDEQFF.

The chain combines TRBV6-2 or TRBV6-3 with TRBJ1-6; D gene uncertain. The length of the CDR3 is 12 residues. Trimming took 6 bases from V and 9 from J, leaving 9 bases between them. Germline V gene sequence: CDR1 MNHEY, CDR2 SVGEGT. CDR3 amino acids: CASSRQSSPLHF. As DNA, the CDR3 is TGTGCCAGCAGCAGGCAGAGTTCACCCCTCCACTTT.

In this sample, this clonotype turned up many times. V gene TRBV5-1 combines with J gene TRBJ1-4; 9 bases agree with TRBD1. CDR3 length equals 15 residues. The germline V gene has CDR1 SGHRS and CDR2 YFSETQ. V lost 3 bases, J lost 8 bases, and 8 bases stayed unmatched. The CDR3 sequence: CASSWNTGGAEKLFF. The CDR3 nucleotides are TGCGCCAGCAGCTGGAATACAGGGGGCGCCGAAAAACTGTTTTTT.

This clonotype is termed medium-sized (0.01 to 0.1%). V and J are TRBV7-2 and TRBJ2-2; D call uncertain. Per the germline V gene, CDR1 is SGHTA and CDR2 is FQGNSA. The CDR3 consists of 13 residues. V was trimmed by 1 base and J by 7 bases, leaving 7 bases between them. In DNA, the CDR3 is TGTGCCAGCAGCTTAGTGGCGATCGGGGAGCTGTTTTTT. The encoded protein is CASSLVAIGELFF.

Turning to this clonotype: Because the CDR3 is missing its conserved closing phenylalanine or tryptophan, this is likely a read error. The DNA is left out, because the CDR3 cannot be placed on it with certainty; the CDR3 is given as TCRdb lists it. The chain employs TRBV10-3 and TRBJ1-1; the D call of TRBD1 is as the table states it, not checked on the DNA. Termini included, the CDR3 measures 16 amino acids. Germline-derived CDR1 and CDR2 are ENHRY and SYGVKD. Here the CDR3 reads CAISESRTGDGYTFGR.

The chain joins TRBV19 to TRBJ2-4; D possibly matches TRBD1 or TRBD2 (6 bases each). Germline-derived CDR1 and CDR2 are LNHDA and SQIVND (reference sequence). CDR3 size: 17 residues. Trimming left V 4 bases short and J 6 bases short, with 22 bases between. In DNA form, the CDR3 reads TGTGCCAGTAGTAGGGGGCAAGGGAACGGGAGAGGAAACATTCAGTACTTC. Translation gives CASSRGQGNGRGNIQYF.